This T cell receptor beta chain originates from a study of CXCR3-negative and CXCR3-positive naive CD8 T cells. Study-level findings and limits: Comparably high diversity marked both naive subsets, whereas memory CD8+ cells had much lower diversity. When CXCR3-positive naive cells were set against CXCR3-negative naive cells, the former had more hydrophobic TRB CDR3s. With CXCR3 expression partially decreased after cryopreservation, most assays relied on fresh PBMCs. Unlike memory cells, which differed, naive CXCR3-negative and CXCR3-positive cells had similar TRBV-TRBJ usage.

Per germline, CDR1 MDHEN and CDR2 SYDVKM. The CDR3 length is 12 residues. Details on this clonotype: Its target is not known.

Naivety in CD8+ T cells corresponded to a CD45RO-CCR7+CD27+CD95- phenotype. It was by 5' RACE with UMI labels that the TRB cDNA libraries were prepared. TCRdb re-called the 5' RACE reads; one entry per CDR3 protein, DNA not given. The sample data list just under 90,000 distinct CDR3 sequences. The sequence came from a human donor in good health. Some clones in this sample may be carry-over from other donors' samples. V is TRBV28 and J is TRBJ2-7; TCRdb outputs TRBD1, but without DNA this stays unchecked. The sample comprised naive CXCR3+ CD8+ T cells from blood. This sample's subset: CD45RO-CCR7+CD27+CD95- naive CD8+ T cells expressing CXCR3 (TNR3+). The CDR3 spells CASSLGGDRPSF.